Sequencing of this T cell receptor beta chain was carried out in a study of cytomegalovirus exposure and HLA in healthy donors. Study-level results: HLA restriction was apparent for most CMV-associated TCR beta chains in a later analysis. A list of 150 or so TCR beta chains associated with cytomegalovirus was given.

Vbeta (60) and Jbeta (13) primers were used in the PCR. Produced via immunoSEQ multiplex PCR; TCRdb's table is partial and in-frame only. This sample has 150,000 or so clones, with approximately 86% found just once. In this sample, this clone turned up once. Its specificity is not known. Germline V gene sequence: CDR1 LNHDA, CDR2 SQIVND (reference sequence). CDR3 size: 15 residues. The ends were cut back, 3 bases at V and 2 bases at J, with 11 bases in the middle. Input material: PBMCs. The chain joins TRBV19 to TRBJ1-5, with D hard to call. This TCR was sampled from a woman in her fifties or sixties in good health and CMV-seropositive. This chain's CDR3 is CASSISGNGNQPQHF. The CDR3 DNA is TGTGCCAGTAGTATCTCAGGAAATGGCAATCAGCCCCAGCATTTT.